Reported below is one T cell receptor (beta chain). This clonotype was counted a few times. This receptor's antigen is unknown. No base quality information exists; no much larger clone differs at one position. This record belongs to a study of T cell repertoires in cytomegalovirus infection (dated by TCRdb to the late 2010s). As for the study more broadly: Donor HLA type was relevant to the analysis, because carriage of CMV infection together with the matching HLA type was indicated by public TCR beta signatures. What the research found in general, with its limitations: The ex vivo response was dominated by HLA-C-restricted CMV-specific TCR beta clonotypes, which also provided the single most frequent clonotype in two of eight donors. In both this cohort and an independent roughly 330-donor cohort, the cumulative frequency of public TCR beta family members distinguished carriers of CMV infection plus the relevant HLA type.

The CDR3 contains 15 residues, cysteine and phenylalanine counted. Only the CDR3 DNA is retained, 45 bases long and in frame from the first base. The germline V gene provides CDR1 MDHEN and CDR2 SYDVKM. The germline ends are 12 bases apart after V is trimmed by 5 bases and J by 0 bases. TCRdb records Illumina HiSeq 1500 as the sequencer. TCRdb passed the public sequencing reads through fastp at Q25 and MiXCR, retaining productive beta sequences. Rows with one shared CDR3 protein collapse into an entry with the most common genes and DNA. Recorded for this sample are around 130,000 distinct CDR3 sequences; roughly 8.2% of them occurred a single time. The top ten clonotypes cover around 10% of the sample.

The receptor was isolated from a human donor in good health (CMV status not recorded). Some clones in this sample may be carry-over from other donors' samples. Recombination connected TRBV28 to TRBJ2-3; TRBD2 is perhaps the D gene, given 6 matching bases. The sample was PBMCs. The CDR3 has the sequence CASSTPGTSTDTQYF. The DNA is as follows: TGTGCCAGCAGTACCCCAGGGACTAGCACAGATACGCAGTATTTT.